What follows are 4 T cell receptor beta chains derived from one specimen sequenced in a study of technical replicates of blood from a handful of donors (dated by TCRdb to the late 2010s). Library creation used the immunoSEQ multiplex PCR assay. TCRdb carries this immuneACCESS record with in-frame sequences only. Its versions omit some clonotypes, under half of them owing to an unresolved V gene in the studies checked, with the rest unexplained. The sample table holds 55,000 to 80,000 clones, of which around 92% were seen once. The ten largest make up 0.35% to 0.45% of the sample. Sequences were obtained from T cells isolated from PBMCs. All receptors derive from a human donor in good health.

V gene TRBV29-1 combines with J gene TRBJ2-1; TRBD2 matches 10 bases. This CDR3 region has 14 residues. V dropped 4 bases and J dropped 4; count of bases not matched to a gene: 4. CDR1 and CDR2 (germline): SQVTM, ANQGSEA. The DNA of the CDR3 is TGCAGCGTTGGGCTAGCGGGAGTGTACAATGAGCAGTTCTTC. It specifies CSVGLAGVYNEQFF.

CDR3 in DNA: TGTGCCAGCAGCCAGGACAGGGGCAATCAGCCCCAGCATTTT. Protein product: CASSQDRGNQPQHF. The V and J genes are TRBV7-9 and TRBJ1-5; 8 bases are a match to TRBD1. The CDR3 sequence is 14 residues long. The junction had 2 bases not matched to a gene; V was cut back by 5 bases and J by 2 bases. The germline V gene encodes CDR1 SEHNR and CDR2 FQNEAQ (reference sequence).

J is TRBJ1-4 and V is TRBV5-1; D uncertain. Germline CDR1 SGHRS, CDR2 YFSETQ. V was clipped by 0 bases and J by 7 bases, with 10 bases between them. This CDR3 contains 14 residues. CDR3 DNA sequence: TGCGCCAGCAGCTTGGAGGCGGTCAGTGAAAAACTGTTTTTT. It specifies CASSLEAVSEKLFF.

This sequence joins TRBV28 and TRBJ2-5; D gene unclear. V was pared by 5 bases and J by 3 bases, with 13 bases between. Germline CDR1 reads MDHEN; CDR2 reads SYDVKM. There are 14 residues in the CDR3. The chain's CDR3 is CASSIDTYEETQYF. DNA for the CDR3: TGTGCCAGCAGTATTGACACTTACGAAGAGACCCAGTACTTC.